Shown below are 28 T cell receptor beta chains from a single sample sequenced in a study of blood T cell repertoires in COVID-19. Assay used: immunoSEQ multiplex PCR; TCRdb lists only in-frame clones, some missing. The sample records 350,000 to 400,000 clones, approximately 84% being singletons. What was sequenced was PBMCs or T cells enriched from blood (not recorded which). All receptors derive from a woman aged 25 to 39 who had recovered from COVID-19.

This clone occurred once. The V and J genes are TRBV11-3 and TRBJ2-5; no firm D call. The CDR3 is 13 amino acids. Germline V gene sequence: CDR1 SGHNT, CDR2 YENEEA. V was pared by 5 bases and J by 5 bases, with 12 bases between. The CDR3 DNA reads TGTGCCAGCAGCGCAGGCCGCGCCGAGACCCAGTACTTC. Protein: CASSAGRAETQYF.

This clone was seen a single time. This chain links TRBV5-6 with TRBJ2-7, with 15 nucleotides matching TRBD2. The CDR3 has 17 residues. The trim removed 4 bases at V and 4 bases at J, leaving 9 bases unmatched. Germline-derived CDR1 and CDR2 are SGHDT and YYEEEE. Here the CDR3 reads CASSPLGLAGGLYEQYF. CDR3 in DNA: TGTGCCAGCAGCCCACTGGGACTAGCGGGAGGACTTTACGAGCAGTACTTC.

This sequence joins TRBV19 and TRBJ1-2, with a tentative D call TRBD1 (6 bases). The CDR3 covers 12 residues. V was pared by 7 bases and J by 8 bases, with 14 bases between. Germline loops: CDR1 LNHDA, CDR2 SQIVND (reference sequence). In DNA, the CDR3 is TGTGCCAGTATCGAGACAGGTGGGGGCTACACCTTC. This codes for CASIETGGGYTF. The full variable domain, with the rest looked up from reference TRBV19 and TRBJ1-2, is DGGITQSPKYLFRKEGQNVTLSCEQNLNHDAMYWYRQDPGQGLRLIYYSQIVNDFQKGDIAEGYSVSREKKESFPLTVTSAQKNPTAFYLCASIETGGGYTFGSGTRLTVV.

The chain has TRBV12-5 and TRBJ1-5, with D possibly being TRBD1 (5 bases). Germline CDR1 is LGHNT and CDR2 is FRNRAP. CDR3 length: 17 residues. Trimming shortened V by 1 base and J by 5 bases, and 18 bases separated the two germline ends. CDR3 loop: CASGLATPKDRYQPQHF. In DNA, the CDR3 is TGTGCTAGTGGTTTGGCTACTCCCAAAGACAGATATCAGCCCCAGCATTTT.

The V and J genes are TRBV6-5 and TRBJ1-4; no firm D call. Germline assignment: CDR1 MNHEY and CDR2 SVGAGI. Trimming removed 10 bases from V and 7 bases from J, with 16 bases in between. The CDR3 has 13 amino acids. The CDR3 DNA sequence: TGTGCCACGGGTCCGTTTGTGGGTGAAAAACTGTTTTTT. Protein: CATGPFVGEKLFF.

The V and J genes are TRBV18 and TRBJ2-5; D ambiguous. V was shortened by 5 bases and J by 2 bases, with 12 bases between the two germline ends. CDR1 KGHSH and CDR2 LQKENI come from the germline V gene. CDR3 length: 14 residues. In nucleotides, the CDR3 is TGTGCCAGCTCAACTTCTGGGCAGCAAGAGACCCAGTACTTC. Amino acids: CASSTSGQQETQYF.

The chain has TRBV23-1 and TRBJ2-7; 9 nucleotides align to TRBD1. TRBV23-1 is sorted into the ORF group, with uncertain function. The ends lost 4 bases at V and 6 bases at J; junction bases unmatched: 10. The CDR3 runs to 15 residues. The DNA for the CDR3 is TGCGCCAGCAGTCGGGGGGACAGGGTTATCTGCGAGCAGTACTTC. It translates to CASSRGDRVICEQYF.

The chain carries TRBV5-1 and TRBJ2-5; 16 nucleotides align to TRBD2. CDR3 length: 15 amino acids. The J segment lost 5 bases and the V segment lost 4 bases, leaving 2 bases of the junction unmatched. From germline, CDR1 is SGHRS and CDR2 YFSETQ. In nucleotides, the CDR3 is TGCGCCAGCAGCCCGGGACTAGCGGGAGGGGAGACCCAGTACTTC. Residues: CASSPGLAGGETQYF.

J is TRBJ2-4 and V is TRBV13; 8 bases align to TRBD1. The CDR3 sequence is 16 residues long. Germline CDR1 PRHDT, CDR2 FYEKMQ (reference sequence). Germline trimming cut 2 bases from V and 1 base from J; bases unmatched to any gene: 4. DNA for the CDR3: TGTGCCAGCAGCTTACAGGGGGCGAGGGCCAAAAACATTCAGTACTTC. The encoded protein is CASSLQGARAKNIQYF.

This clone was picked up one time. The J gene is TRBJ2-1, the V gene TRBV11-1, with 10 nucleotides matching TRBD2. CDR3 length equals 16 residues. With 1 base clipped from V and 4 bases from J, the junction kept 4 bases outside the gene matches. Germline V gives CDR1 SGHAT, CDR2 FQDESV (reference sequence). The CDR3 spells CASSLVASGGYNEQFF. The CDR3 DNA reads as TGTGCCAGCAGCTTAGTCGCTAGCGGGGGTTACAATGAGCAGTTCTTC. Variable domain in full (rest from reference TRBV11-1 and TRBJ2-1): EAEVAQSPRYKITEKSQAVAFWCDPISGHATLYWYRQILGQGPELLVQFQDESVVDDSQLPKDRFSAERLKGVDSTLKIQPAELGDSAMYLCASSLVASGGYNEQFFGPGTRLTVL.

The chain recombines TRBV29-1 with TRBJ1-2; 10 positions agree with TRBD1. Germline V lookup: CDR1 SQVTM, CDR2 ANQGSEA. This CDR3 comprises 13 residues. The V and J ends lost 7 bases and 4 bases, in that order; junction bases with no gene match: 6. The CDR3 nucleotides are TGCAGCGCTGGAAGGACAGGGGGCTATGGCTACACCTTC. This codes for CSAGRTGGYGYTF.

The chain employs TRBV12-5 and TRBJ2-1; maybe TRBD2 (5 bases). With 0 bases removed from V and 11 bases from J, the gap between germline ends came to 11 bases. The CDR3 loop spans 13 amino acids. The germline V gene encodes CDR1 LGHNT and CDR2 FRNRAP. CDR3 nucleotides: TGTGCTAGTGGTTTGGTACCTCGGGATAAGCAGTTCTTC. Its protein product is CASGLVPRDKQFF.

The sample holds a few counts of this clone. This chain links TRBV27 with TRBJ2-5, with D maybe TRBD1 (5 bases). Germline V lookup: CDR1 MNHEY, CDR2 SMNVEV (reference sequence). This CDR3 is built from 13 residues. V was shortened by 3 bases and J by 2 bases, with 7 bases between the two germline ends. The CDR3 loop reads CASSFSGQETQYF. DNA of the CDR3: TGTGCCAGCAGTTTCTCAGGGCAAGAGACCCAGTACTTC.

A note on this clone: Other DNA sequences of this sample code for an identical CDR3. The rearrangement joins TRBV19 to TRBJ1-1; possible D gene TRBD1, 6 bases. CDR1 and CDR2 (germline): LNHDA, SQIVND (reference sequence). Trimming shortened V by 6 bases and J by 0 bases, and 11 bases separated the two germline ends. This CDR3 is 14 amino acids long. The DNA for the CDR3 is TGTGCCAGTAGGAGAACAGGGTTGAACACTGAAGCTTTCTTT. It codes for CASRRTGLNTEAFF.

The V and J genes are TRBV27 and TRBJ2-1, with 13 bases aligning to TRBD2. This CDR3 spans 17 amino acids. Germline trimming cut 5 bases from V and 7 bases from J; bases unmatched to any gene: 11. CDR1 is MNHEY, CDR2 SMNVEV, per germline (reference sequence). The CDR3 region has the DNA TGTGCCAGCAGTGCACGACTAGCGGGAGGCCTAAGGAATGAGCAGTTCTTC. This gives the protein CASSARLAGGLRNEQFF.

This chain links TRBV9 with TRBJ2-1, with TRBD2 identical over 8 bases. CDR3 length: 15 amino acids. Germline V lookup: CDR1 SGDLS, CDR2 YYNGEE. V gave up 0 bases and J gave up 5 bases; unmatched junction bases: 4. The CDR3, as DNA: TGTGCCAGCAGCGTAGTCGCGCGGGGGGACAATGAGCAGTTCTTC. It yields the protein CASSVVARGDNEQFF.

The rearrangement links TRBV3-1 (or the pseudogene TRBV3-2) to TRBJ2-3, with 11 bases aligning to TRBD2. Per germline, CDR1 LGHDT and CDR2 YNNKEL (reference sequence). J gave up 4 bases and V 5 bases, and 5 bases lay outside the gene matches. The CDR3 is 15 residues long. CDR3 bases: TGTGCCAGCAGCTTCCTAGCGGGGGGCCCAGATACGCAGTATTTT. Its protein is CASSFLAGGPDTQYF.

The rearrangement links TRBV3-1 (or the pseudogene TRBV3-2) to TRBJ1-4, with TRBD1 matching over 10 bases. This CDR3 comprises 15 residues. V was pared by 3 bases and J by 6 bases, with 4 bases of the junction left unmatched. Germline V gives CDR1 LGHDT, CDR2 YNNKEL (reference sequence). The CDR3 DNA reads as TGTGCCAGCAGCCAGTGGACAGGGGGTTATGAAAAACTGTTTTTT. This encodes CASSQWTGGYEKLFF.

The chain uses TRBV11-3 and TRBJ1-5, with 7 positions matching TRBD1. CDR1 SGHNT and CDR2 YENEEA come from the germline V gene. The length of the CDR3 is 19 residues. V lost 7 bases to trimming and J lost 5 bases; unmatched junction nucleotides: 23. DNA for the CDR3: TGTGCCAGCACCTCAACAAAGGGATGGGCGCAGGGGGGAGATCAGCCCCAGCATTTT. As protein: CASTSTKGWAQGGDQPQHF.

The rearrangement joins TRBV7-3 to TRBJ2-5; 10 bases agree with TRBD2. Germline V gene data show CDR1 as SGHTA and CDR2 as FQGTGA. The CDR3 contains 15 residues. Trimming at V came to 3 bases and at J to 5 bases, leaving 6 bases not matched to a gene. The chain's CDR3 is CASSLSGGAYETQYF. CDR3 DNA: TGTGCCAGCAGCTTGAGCGGGGGGGCCTATGAGACCCAGTACTTC.

This sequence joins TRBV11-3 and TRBJ2-3; D not resolved. Germline V CDR1 and CDR2: SGHNT, YENEEA. CDR3 length: 12 residues. Trimming removed 1 base from V and 9 bases from J, with 8 bases in between. The CDR3 spells CASSLGATTQYF. The CDR3 DNA reads TGTGCCAGCAGCTTAGGGGCCACCACGCAGTATTTT.

The V call is TRBV3-1 (or the pseudogene TRBV3-2), the J call TRBJ2-7; a weak D match, TRBD1 (6 bases). The CDR3 loop spans 14 amino acids. Germline-derived CDR1 and CDR2 are LGHDT and YNNKEL (reference sequence). V dropped 1 base and J dropped 1 base, with 8 bases sitting between them. The CDR3: CASSQGGQSYEQYF. CDR3 DNA: TGTGCCAGCAGCCAAGGGGGGCAGTCCTACGAGCAGTACTTC.

The rearrangement uses TRBV30 and TRBJ1-2; 11 bases match TRBD1. Unmatched junction bases numbered 9, after V lost 2 bases and J lost 7 bases. The CDR3 runs 15 residues. Germline V gives CDR1 GTSNPN, CDR2 SVGIG (reference sequence). The CDR3 is CAWSQTGQGAGGYTF. CDR3 sequence (DNA): TGTGCCTGGAGTCAGACTGGACAGGGGGCGGGTGGCTACACCTTC.

This sequence joins TRBV19 and TRBJ2-7; TRBD2 is a possible D gene (6 bases). CDR3 size: 14 residues. Deletions cut 0 bases from V and 2 bases from J, with 8 bases between. Germline assignment: CDR1 LNHDA and CDR2 SQIVND (reference sequence). The CDR3 sequence is CASSIDWEAYEQYF. In DNA, the CDR3 is TGTGCCAGTAGTATAGACTGGGAGGCCTACGAGCAGTACTTC.

The chain has TRBV28 and TRBJ1-5, with a tentative D call TRBD1 (5 bases). With 4 bases removed from V and 2 bases from J, the gap between germline ends came to 15 bases. Germline V gene data show CDR1 as MDHEN and CDR2 as SYDVKM. This CDR3 region has 16 residues. The chain's CDR3 is CASSSPRWGRNQPQHF. CDR3 nucleotides: TGTGCCAGCAGTTCCCCTAGGTGGGGCCGCAATCAGCCCCAGCATTTT.

On this clone: The sample has other DNA sequences that encode this CDR3 too. The chain employs TRBV7-9 and TRBJ2-7; D is undetermined. The CDR3 contains 11 residues. Germline assignment: CDR1 SEHNR and CDR2 FQNEAQ (reference sequence). V lost 2 bases and J lost 6, with 5 bases in between. The CDR3 region has the DNA TGTGCCAGCAGCTTATCGGGCGAGCAGTACTTC. Its protein product is CASSLSGEQYF.

This chain links TRBV5-1 with TRBJ1-3; 11 nucleotides align to TRBD1. Germline trimming cut 0 bases from V and 1 base from J; bases unmatched to any gene: 3. CDR1 and CDR2 (germline): SGHRS, YFSETQ. This CDR3 region has 17 residues. DNA for the CDR3: TGCGCCAGCAGCTTGGGGACAGGGGGCGCTTCTGGAAACACCATATATTTT. It codes for CASSLGTGGASGNTIYF.

The rearrangement links TRBV10-3 to TRBJ2-1; D is possibly TRBD1 (6 bases). Per germline, CDR1 ENHRY and CDR2 SYGVKD. V was cut by 6 bases and J by 8 bases, with 20 bases left in between. This CDR3 region has 15 residues. The CDR3 region has the DNA TGTGCCATCAGCCCTCAGGGGATTACGAGCGATGAGCAGTTCTTC. It encodes CAISPQGITSDEQFF.